The next 27 T cell receptor beta chains were all read from a single sample in a study of blood T cell repertoires in COVID-19. Here immunoSEQ multiplex PCR was the method, and the copy in TCRdb shows in-frame clones only, minus some. Here the sample spans about 54,000 clones, roughly 84% being singletons. Sequencing was carried out using peripheral blood. These receptors were taken from a man in his fifties with acute or convalescent COVID-19.

The genes are TRBV19 and TRBJ2-7; possibly TRBD1 for D (6 bases). V lost 3 bases to trimming and J lost 3 bases, with 12 bases between them. This CDR3 has 14 residues. Germline V gene data show CDR1 as LNHDA and CDR2 as SQIVND (reference sequence). The DNA of the CDR3 is TGTGCCAGTAGTATCCGGGACAAGTACTACGAGCAGTACTTC. This codes for CASSIRDKYYEQYF.

V and J are TRBV7-2 and TRBJ1-6; D uncertain. V lost 8 bases and J 7 bases, leaving 15 bases between the germline ends. The CDR3 extends over 14 amino acids. Germline-derived CDR1 and CDR2 are SGHTA and FQGNSA. The CDR3 sequence: CASSVGNGNSPLHF. CDR3 in DNA: TGTGCCAGCTCTGTCGGGAATGGAAATTCACCCCTCCACTTT.

This clone appeared once. The rearrangement uses TRBV4-1 and TRBJ2-1; D perhaps matches TRBD2 (5 bases). This CDR3 contains 15 residues. V lost 4 bases and J 5 bases, leaving 15 bases between the germline ends. Germline V lookup: CDR1 MGHRA, CDR2 YSYEKL. The CDR3 DNA reads TGCGCCAGCAGCCCGCACCCAAAGCGGCACAATGAGCAGTTCTTC. It specifies CASSPHPKRHNEQFF.

The genes are TRBV29-1 and TRBJ2-7; 7 positions match TRBD1. The CDR3 sequence is 15 residues long. Germline loops: CDR1 SQVTM, CDR2 ANQGSEA. V was pared by 1 base and J by 2 bases, with 8 bases of the junction left unmatched. In DNA form, the CDR3 reads TGCAGCGTTGAAGCCCGGACAGGTAACACCTACGAGCAGTACTTC. Its translation is CSVEARTGNTYEQYF.

This clone was seen once. This sequence joins TRBV27 and TRBJ2-7; 8 nucleotides line up with TRBD2. Germline CDR1 is MNHEY and CDR2 is SMNVEV (reference sequence). Losses at the gene ends were 0 bases for V and 4 bases for J; bases not matched to a gene: 2. There are 14 residues in the CDR3. The CDR3 bases are TGTGCCAGCAGTTTATCCGGGGGGGTGTACGAGCAGTACTTC. Translated: CASSLSGGVYEQYF.

V usage is TRBV23-1 and J usage is TRBJ2-3, with D perhaps matching TRBD1 (6 bases). TRBV23-1 is given ORF status, its function remaining uncertain. With 1 base removed from V and 5 bases from J, the gap between germline ends came to 13 bases. This CDR3 is built from 15 residues. The CDR3 sequence: CASSQYRVWGDTQYF. In DNA form, the CDR3 reads TGCGCCAGCAGTCAATACAGGGTGTGGGGAGATACGCAGTATTTT.

This clone was seen only a few times. The chain recombines TRBV3-1 (or the pseudogene TRBV3-2) with TRBJ1-2; TRBD1 matches at 7 bases. The J segment lost 5 bases and the V segment lost 2 bases, leaving 11 bases of the junction unmatched. Germline values: CDR1 LGHDT, CDR2 YNNKEL (reference sequence). This CDR3 is built from 16 residues. The DNA of the CDR3 is TGTGCCAGCAGCCAACGAGCTACACAGGGGCTGTATGGCTACACCTTC. Translating gives CASSQRATQGLYGYTF.

V is TRBV5-1 and J is TRBJ1-1, with TRBD1 identical over 8 bases. The CDR3 loop spans 15 amino acids. Looked up from germline, CDR1 is SGHRS and CDR2 is YFSETQ. Trimming took 0 bases from V and 6 from J; bases not matched to a gene: 7. CDR3 bases: TGCGCCAGCAGCTTGGCCCGGACAGGGAAAGCTGAAGCTTTCTTT. Amino acid sequence: CASSLARTGKAEAFF.

The rearrangement joins TRBV2 to TRBJ2-2; D not certain. CDR3 length equals 14 residues. Deletions cut 4 bases from V and 13 bases from J, with 19 bases between. Germline CDR1 is SNHLY and CDR2 is FYNNEI. Here the CDR3 reads CASSVMAEALGLFF. In DNA, the CDR3 is TGTGCCAGCAGTGTAATGGCAGAAGCGCTTGGGCTGTTTTTT.

This chain links TRBV24-1 with TRBJ2-5; 13 nucleotides match TRBD2. The V segment lost 5 bases and the J segment 4 bases; nucleotides outside the gene matches: 3. The CDR3 length is 15 residues. Germline CDR1 and CDR2: KGHDR and SFDVKD. The CDR3 spells CATSAGLAGRETQYF. As DNA, the CDR3 is TGTGCCACCAGTGCGGGACTAGCGGGGCGAGAGACCCAGTACTTC.

This chain connects TRBV10-3 to TRBJ2-7; 7 nucleotides match TRBD2. Germline V CDR1 and CDR2: ENHRY, SYGVKD. The CDR3 runs 16 residues. Trimming took 3 bases from V and 3 from J; bases not matched to a gene: 11. The CDR3 DNA is TGTGCCATCAGTGACCCTGGACTAGACGGTCGCTACGAGCAGTACTTC. Protein product: CAISDPGLDGRYEQYF.

This rearrangement joins TRBV27 to TRBJ1-6, with TRBD1 matching over 7 bases. The CDR3 runs 13 residues. J gave up 8 bases and V 6 bases, and 4 bases lay outside the gene matches. Germline V gives CDR1 MNHEY, CDR2 SMNVEV (reference sequence). The CDR3, as DNA: TGTGCCAGCAGAACAGGGGCTGATTCACCCCTCCACTTT. Translating gives CASRTGADSPLHF.

V and J are TRBV29-1 and TRBJ1-2, with 9 positions matching TRBD1. In germline, CDR1 is SQVTM, CDR2 ANQGSEA. The V and J ends lost 6 bases and 0 bases, in that order; junction bases with no gene match: 2. The CDR3 covers 13 residues. The CDR3 region has the DNA TGCAGCGTGGGGACAGGGTCTAACTATGGCTACACCTTC. Translated: CSVGTGSNYGYTF.

The chain joins TRBV5-1 to TRBJ2-2, with 9 bases fitting TRBD1. The germline CDR1 and CDR2 sequences are SGHRS and YFSETQ. J was trimmed by 4 bases and V by 3 bases; bases with no gene match: 7. This CDR3 spans 16 amino acids. CDR3 residues: CASSSTGGVSTGELFF. For the CDR3, the DNA is TGCGCCAGCAGCTCAACAGGGGGCGTTAGCACCGGGGAGCTGTTTTTT.

DNA of the CDR3: TGCGCCAGCAGCCCGGGTCTTAAGAATGAGCAGTTCTTC. Encoded protein: CASSPGLKNEQFF. The chain links TRBV4-1 to TRBJ2-1; no clear D gene. V gave up 4 bases and J gave up 7 bases, with 11 bases separating them. From germline, CDR1 is MGHRA and CDR2 YSYEKL. The CDR3 sequence is 13 residues long.

This rearrangement joins TRBV4-1 to TRBJ2-7; 12 positions match TRBD2. Germline values: CDR1 MGHRA, CDR2 YSYEKL. Losses at the gene ends were 4 bases for V and 1 base for J; bases not matched to a gene: 5. CDR3 length equals 16 residues. CDR3 DNA sequence: TGCGCCAGCAGCCTAAGGACTAGCGGGGCTTCCTACGAGCAGTACTTC. Translating it yields CASSLRTSGASYEQYF.

The chain combines TRBV24-1 with TRBJ2-7, with D possibly matching TRBD2 (6 bases). Germline-derived CDR1 and CDR2 are KGHDR and SFDVKD. The CDR3 runs to 15 residues. The germline V and J ends were trimmed by 9 bases and 5 bases, with 22 bases remaining between them. DNA for the CDR3: TGTGCCACCGTTTCCGGGACGGCCCCGGGGGACGAGCAGTACTTC. Translated, it gives CATVSGTAPGDEQYF.

This chain joins TRBV4-2 and TRBJ1-1, with D hard to call. Germline CDR1 and CDR2: LGHNA and YNFKEQ. V lost 2 bases and J lost 6, with 10 bases in between. CDR3 size: 13 residues. CDR3 nucleotide sequence: TGTGCCAGCAGCCAAAAGCGAGGGTCTGAAGCTTTCTTT. Protein product: CASSQKRGSEAFF.

The chain links TRBV19 to TRBJ1-5, with TRBD1 as a possible D gene (6 bases). The length of the CDR3 is 16 residues. V lost 6 bases to trimming and J lost 3 bases, with 18 bases between them. The germline gives CDR1 LNHDA, CDR2 SQIVND (reference sequence). The CDR3, as DNA: TGTGCCAGTAGGAAGAACAGGGACCCATCCAATCAGCCCCAGCATTTT. It translates to CASRKNRDPSNQPQHF. Full variable domain (missing parts from reference TRBV19 and TRBJ1-5): DGGITQSPKYLFRKEGQNVTLSCEQNLNHDAMYWYRQDPGQGLRLIYYSQIVNDFQKGDIAEGYSVSREKKESFPLTVTSAQKNPTAFYLCASRKNRDPSNQPQHFGDGTRLSIL.

This clone showed up just a few times. The chain uses TRBV5-1 and TRBJ1-1; D gene unclear. V lost 4 bases and J 1 base, leaving 14 bases between the germline ends. Germline CDR1 is SGHRS and CDR2 is YFSETQ. This CDR3 is 15 amino acids long. In nucleotides, the CDR3 is TGCGCCAGCAGCCTCGGGAGGGAAGGGAACACTGAAGCTTTCTTT. It codes for CASSLGREGNTEAFF.

This rearrangement joins TRBV27 to TRBJ1-1, with 11 bases matching TRBD1. V gave up 3 bases and J gave up 6 bases; unmatched junction bases: 3. The CDR3 consists of 14 residues. CDR1 and CDR2 (germline): MNHEY, SMNVEV (reference sequence). Written as DNA, the CDR3 is TGTGCCAGCAGTTTTGGACAGGGGGCTGCTGAAGCTTTCTTT. Amino acids: CASSFGQGAAEAFF.

The J gene is TRBJ1-1, the V gene TRBV5-5, with 9 bases fitting TRBD1. Germline CDR1 SGHKS, CDR2 YYEKEE (reference sequence). The CDR3 spans 17 residues. V was pared by 0 bases and J by 1 base, with 7 bases of the junction left unmatched. Here the CDR3 DNA reads TGTGCCAGCAGCTTGGCACAGGGGGCTAATCGGAACACTGAAGCTTTCTTT. Protein product: CASSLAQGANRNTEAFF.

The CDR3, as DNA: TGTGCCAGCAGCTTAGGGGGGGTCGAGACCCAGTACTTC. Protein product: CASSLGGVETQYF. This sequence joins TRBV11-2 and TRBJ2-5; a weak D match, TRBD2 (6 bases). V lost 1 base and J lost 5, with 8 bases in between. The germline V gene has CDR1 SGHAT and CDR2 FQNNGV. The length of the CDR3 is 13 residues.

The chain recombines TRBV6-5 with TRBJ2-7; TRBD1 matches at 9 bases. The CDR3 runs 15 residues. With V trimmed by 6 bases and J by 3 bases, 9 bases remained unmatched. From germline, CDR1 is MNHEY and CDR2 SVGAGI. CDR3 bases: TGTGCCAGCAGCCCCCGACCGGGACAGGGCTACGAGCAGTACTTC. Its translation: CASSPRPGQGYEQYF.

The V call is TRBV29-1, the J call TRBJ1-6, with no clear D. CDR3 length equals 13 residues. Germline-derived CDR1 and CDR2 are SQVTM and ANQGSEA. V was cut by 4 bases and J by 7 bases, with 11 bases left in between. In DNA form, the CDR3 reads TGCAGCGTTGGTCCGGGGTACAATTCACCCCTCCACTTT. This translates into CSVGPGYNSPLHF.

The V call is TRBV18, the J call TRBJ1-1, with 8 bases fitting TRBD1. The CDR3 contains 15 residues. The germline V gene encodes CDR1 KGHSH and CDR2 LQKENI. V lost 3 bases to trimming and J lost 4 bases; unmatched junction nucleotides: 7. In DNA, the CDR3 is TGTGCCAGCTCACCGGTAGGACAGGGAGGCACTGAAGCTTTCTTT. Translation gives CASSPVGQGGTEAFF.

V usage is TRBV7-8 and J usage is TRBJ1-1; 9 nucleotides align to TRBD1. CDR3 length equals 16 residues. CDR1 SGHVS and CDR2 FQNEAQ come from the germline V gene. V gave up 2 bases and J gave up 0 bases; unmatched junction bases: 4. The CDR3 DNA is TGTGCCAGCAGCTTACCGGGACAGGGCATGAACACTGAAGCTTTCTTT. Its protein product is CASSLPGQGMNTEAFF. The full variable domain, rest sourced from reference TRBV7-8 and TRBJ1-1, is GAGVSQSPRYKVAKRGQDVALRCDPISGHVSLFWYQQALGQGPEFLTYFQNEAQLDKSGLPSDRFFAERPEGSVSTLKIQRTQQEDSAVYLCASSLPGQGMNTEAFFGQGTRLTVV.